In its sample, the clone carrying this TCR beta chain was seen a few times. The antigen is not known. Treatment reported: approximately 11-day PBMC culture with coronavirus spike peptide pools or control peptides (ViraFEST assay). Cultured CD4+ T cells had their DNA profiled by the Oncomine TCR Beta short-read assay. TCRdb used MiXCR to reprocess the PCR reads, holding one entry per CDR3 protein. The repertoire holds 15,000 to 20,000 distinct CDR3 sequences, with approximately 53% as singletons. These data come from a study of vaccination and CD4 T cells after COVID-19. Study-level information: Median draw time for post-COVID samples was 85 to 120 days post-diagnosis (range 35 to 161).

The receptor's source is a human donor who had recovered from COVID-19. The input for sequencing was CD4+ T cells from blood, cultured in vitro, taken before SARS-CoV-2 vaccination.

CDR3 in amino acids: CSAFSGTSSSYNEQFF. The CDR3 region has the DNA TGCAGTGCGTTCTCAGGGACTTCGAGCTCCTACAATGAGCAGTTCTTC. The chain combines TRBV20-1 with TRBJ2-1, with D possibly being TRBD2 (6 bases). This CDR3 has 16 residues. The germline gives CDR1 DFQATT, CDR2 SNEGSKA (reference sequence). The V end was cut by 6 bases, the J end by 0 bases, with 18 bases between.